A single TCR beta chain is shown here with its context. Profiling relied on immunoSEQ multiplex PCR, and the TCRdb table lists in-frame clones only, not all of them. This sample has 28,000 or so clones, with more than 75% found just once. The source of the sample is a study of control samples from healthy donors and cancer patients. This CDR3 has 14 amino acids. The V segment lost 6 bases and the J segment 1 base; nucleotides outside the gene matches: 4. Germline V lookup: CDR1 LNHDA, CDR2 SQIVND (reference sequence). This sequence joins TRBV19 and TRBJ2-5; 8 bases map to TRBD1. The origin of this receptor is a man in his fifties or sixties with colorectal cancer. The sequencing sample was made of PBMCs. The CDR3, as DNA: TGTGCCAGTAGCTCCGGACAGGGCCAAGAGACCCAGTACTTC. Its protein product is CASSSGQGQETQYF.